This T cell receptor (beta chain) was found in a study of shared clonotypes between healthy human individuals. Study at large: Researchers assigned three CD4 naive, three CD4 memory, two CD8 naive and one CD8 memory plate to each donor.

Profiled with immunoSEQ multiplex PCR; TCRdb holds only in-frame clones, not every one. Of roughly 1,000,000 clones detected, 75% to 80% appear once; the ten largest clones hold around 0.6%. Study conclusions and caveats: Rarefaction showed sorted-subset sequencing was incomplete despite large depth.

Only a few counts were recorded for this clone. The target antigen is unknown. Within Nashville, Tennessee resided all donors, each a Caucasian adult. CDR3 length: 16 amino acids. V lost 0 bases, J lost 4 bases, and 5 bases stayed unmatched. The V gene's germline CDR1 is MNHEY and CDR2 SVGAGI. The source of this sequence is a young man in good health. Some clones in this sample may be carry-over from other donors' samples. Sequenced sample: memory CD4+ T cells from PBMCs. Documented subset: CD45RA-negative fraction. The V gene is TRBV6-5, the J gene TRBJ2-1; 8 bases are a match to TRBD2. The CDR3 region has the DNA TGTGCCAGCAGTTACTCGACTAGCGTTAAATACAATGAGCAGTTCTTC. Protein: CASSYSTSVKYNEQFF.